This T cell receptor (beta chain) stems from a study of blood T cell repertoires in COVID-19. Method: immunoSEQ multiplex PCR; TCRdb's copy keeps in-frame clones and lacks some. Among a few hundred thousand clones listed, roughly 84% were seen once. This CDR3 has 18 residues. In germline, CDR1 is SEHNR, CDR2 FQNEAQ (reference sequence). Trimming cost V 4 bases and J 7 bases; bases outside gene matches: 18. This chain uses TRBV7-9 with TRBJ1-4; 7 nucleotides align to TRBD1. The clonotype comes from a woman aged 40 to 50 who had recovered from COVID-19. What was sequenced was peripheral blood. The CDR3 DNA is TGTGCCAGCAGCTGGGGGACAGCCACAACTAATGAGGGTGAAAAACTGTTTTTT. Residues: CASSWGTATTNEGEKLFF.